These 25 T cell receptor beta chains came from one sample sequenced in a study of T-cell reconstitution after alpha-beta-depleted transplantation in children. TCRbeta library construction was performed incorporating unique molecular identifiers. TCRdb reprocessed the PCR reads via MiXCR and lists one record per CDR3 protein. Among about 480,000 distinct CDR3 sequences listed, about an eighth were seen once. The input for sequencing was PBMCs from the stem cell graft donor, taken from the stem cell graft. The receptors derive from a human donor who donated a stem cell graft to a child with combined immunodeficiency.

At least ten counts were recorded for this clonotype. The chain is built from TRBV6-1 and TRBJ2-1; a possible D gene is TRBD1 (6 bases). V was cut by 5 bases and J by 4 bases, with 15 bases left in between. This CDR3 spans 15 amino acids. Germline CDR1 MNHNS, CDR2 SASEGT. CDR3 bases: TGTGCCAGCAGTACCGGGGCCAGGGGTTACAATGAGCAGTTCTTC. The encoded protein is CASSTGARGYNEQFF.

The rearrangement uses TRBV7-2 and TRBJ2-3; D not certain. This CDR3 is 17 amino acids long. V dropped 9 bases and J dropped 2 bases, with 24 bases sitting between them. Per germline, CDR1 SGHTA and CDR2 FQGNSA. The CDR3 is CASSGGFEVLPTDTQYF. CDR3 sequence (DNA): TGTGCCAGTTCCGGTGGGTTTGAGGTCCTCCCCACAGATACGCAGTATTTT. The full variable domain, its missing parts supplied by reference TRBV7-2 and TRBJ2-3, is GAGVSQSPSNKVTEKGKDVELRCDPISGHTALYWYRQSLGQGLEFLIYFQGNSAPDKSGLPSDRFSAERTGGSVSTLTIQRTQQEDSAVYLCASSGGFEVLPTDTQYFGPGTRLTVL.

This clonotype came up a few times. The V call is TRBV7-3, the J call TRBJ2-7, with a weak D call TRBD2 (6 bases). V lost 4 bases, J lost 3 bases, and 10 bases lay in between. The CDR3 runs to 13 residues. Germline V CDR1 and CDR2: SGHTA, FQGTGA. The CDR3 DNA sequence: TGTGCCAGCAGCTCCGGGAGCGACTACGAGCAGTACTTC. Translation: CASSSGSDYEQYF.

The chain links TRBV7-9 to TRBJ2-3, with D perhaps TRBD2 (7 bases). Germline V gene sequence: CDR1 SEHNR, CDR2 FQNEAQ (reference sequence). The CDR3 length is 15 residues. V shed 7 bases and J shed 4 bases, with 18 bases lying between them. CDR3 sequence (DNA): TGTGCCAGCACCGAGATGGGGGGGGCCGCAGATACGCAGTATTTT. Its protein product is CASTEMGGAADTQYF.

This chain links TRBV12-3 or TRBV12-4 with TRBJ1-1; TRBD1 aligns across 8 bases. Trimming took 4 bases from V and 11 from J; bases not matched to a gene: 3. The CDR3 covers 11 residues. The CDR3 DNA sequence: TGTGCCAGCAGTTGGGACAGGAACGCTTTCTTT. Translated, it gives CASSWDRNAFF.

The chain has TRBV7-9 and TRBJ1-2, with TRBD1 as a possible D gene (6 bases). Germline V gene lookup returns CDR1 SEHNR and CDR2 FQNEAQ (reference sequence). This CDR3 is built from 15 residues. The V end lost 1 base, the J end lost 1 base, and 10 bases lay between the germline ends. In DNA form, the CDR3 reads TGTGCCAGCAGCTTAGGGGGGGCGCGTAACTATGGCTACACCTTC. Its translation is CASSLGGARNYGYTF. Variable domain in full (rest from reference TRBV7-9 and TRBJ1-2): DTGVSQNPRHKITKRGQNVTFRCDPISEHNRLYWYRQTLGQGPEFLTYFQNEAQLEKSRLLSDRFSAERPKGSFSTLEIQRTEQGDSAMYLCASSLGGARNYGYTFGSGTRLTVV.

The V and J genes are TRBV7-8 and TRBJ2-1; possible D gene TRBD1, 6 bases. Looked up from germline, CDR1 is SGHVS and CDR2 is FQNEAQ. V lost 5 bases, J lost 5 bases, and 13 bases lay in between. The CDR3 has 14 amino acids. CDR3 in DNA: TGTGCCAGCAGCGGCCGGGACAACAACAATGAGCAGTTCTTC. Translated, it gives CASSGRDNNNEQFF.

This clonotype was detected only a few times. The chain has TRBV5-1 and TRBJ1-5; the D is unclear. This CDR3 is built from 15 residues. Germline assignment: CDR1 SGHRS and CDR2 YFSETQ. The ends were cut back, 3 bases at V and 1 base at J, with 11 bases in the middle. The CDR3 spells CASSYQAGSNQPQHF. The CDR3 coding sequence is TGCGCCAGCAGCTATCAAGCCGGCAGCAATCAGCCCCAGCATTTT.

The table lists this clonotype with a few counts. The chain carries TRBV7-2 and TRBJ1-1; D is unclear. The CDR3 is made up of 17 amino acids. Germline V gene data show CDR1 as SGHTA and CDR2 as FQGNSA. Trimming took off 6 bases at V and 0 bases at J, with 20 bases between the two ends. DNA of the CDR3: TGTGCCAGCAGTATCCCTAGGGCAGCGATAATGAACACTGAAGCTTTCTTT. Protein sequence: CASSIPRAAIMNTEAFF.

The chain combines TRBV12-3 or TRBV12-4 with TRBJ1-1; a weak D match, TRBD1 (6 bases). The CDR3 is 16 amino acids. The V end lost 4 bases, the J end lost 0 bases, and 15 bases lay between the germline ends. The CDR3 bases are TGTGCCAGCAGTTCTATCCAGGGGAGCCTGAACACTGAAGCTTTCTTT. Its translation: CASSSIQGSLNTEAFF.

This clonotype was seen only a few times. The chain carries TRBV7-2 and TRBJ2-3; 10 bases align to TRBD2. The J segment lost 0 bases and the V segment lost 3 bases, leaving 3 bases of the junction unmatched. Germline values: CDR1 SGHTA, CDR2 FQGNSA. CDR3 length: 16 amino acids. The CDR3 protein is CASSLEGLASTDTQYF. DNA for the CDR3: TGTGCCAGCAGCTTGGAGGGACTAGCGAGCACAGATACGCAGTATTTT. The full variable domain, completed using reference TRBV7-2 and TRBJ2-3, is GAGVSQSPSNKVTEKGKDVELRCDPISGHTALYWYRQSLGQGLEFLIYFQGNSAPDKSGLPSDRFSAERTGGSVSTLTIQRTQQEDSAVYLCASSLEGLASTDTQYFGPGTRLTVL.

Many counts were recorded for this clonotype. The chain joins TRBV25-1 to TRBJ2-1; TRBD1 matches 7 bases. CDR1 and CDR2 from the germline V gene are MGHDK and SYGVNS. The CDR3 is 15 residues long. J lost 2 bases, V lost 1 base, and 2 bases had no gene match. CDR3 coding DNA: TGTGCCAGCAGTGAATTGGGGACAGCCTACAATGAGCAGTTCTTC. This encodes CASSELGTAYNEQFF.

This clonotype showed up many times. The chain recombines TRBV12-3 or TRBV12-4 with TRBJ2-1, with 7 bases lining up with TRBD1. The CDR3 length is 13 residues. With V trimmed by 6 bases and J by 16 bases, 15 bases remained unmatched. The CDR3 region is CASSRIEGARAFF. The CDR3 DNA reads TGTGCCAGCAGCCGGATAGAGGGGGCTAGGGCCTTCTTC.

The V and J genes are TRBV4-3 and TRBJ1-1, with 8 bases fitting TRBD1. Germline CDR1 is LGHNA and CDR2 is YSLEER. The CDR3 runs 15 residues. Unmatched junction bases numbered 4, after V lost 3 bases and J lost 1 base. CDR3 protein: CASSHPDRENTEAFF. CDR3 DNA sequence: TGCGCCAGCAGCCACCCGGACAGGGAGAACACTGAAGCTTTCTTT.

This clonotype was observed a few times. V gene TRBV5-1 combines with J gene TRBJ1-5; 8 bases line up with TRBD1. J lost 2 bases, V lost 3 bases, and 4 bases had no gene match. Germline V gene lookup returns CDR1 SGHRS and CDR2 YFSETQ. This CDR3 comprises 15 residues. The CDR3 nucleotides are TGCGCCAGCAGCTATACAGGGGGAGGCAATCAGCCCCAGCATTTT. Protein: CASSYTGGGNQPQHF.

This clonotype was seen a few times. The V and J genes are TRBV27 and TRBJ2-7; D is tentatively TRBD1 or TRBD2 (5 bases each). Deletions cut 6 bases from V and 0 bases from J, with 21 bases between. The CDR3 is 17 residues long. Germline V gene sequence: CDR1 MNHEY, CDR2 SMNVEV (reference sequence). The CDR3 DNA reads TGTGCCAGCAGCTCACCCTCCGGGACCCCGAGCTCCTACGAGCAGTACTTC. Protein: CASSSPSGTPSSYEQYF.

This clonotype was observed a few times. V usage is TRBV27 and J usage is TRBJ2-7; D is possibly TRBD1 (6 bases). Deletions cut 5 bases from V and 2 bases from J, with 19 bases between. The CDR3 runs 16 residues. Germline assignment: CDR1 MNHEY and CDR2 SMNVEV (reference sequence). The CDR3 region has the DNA TGTGCCAGCAGTGATCAAGGACAGTCATTCGCCTACGAGCAGTACTTC. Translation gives CASSDQGQSFAYEQYF.

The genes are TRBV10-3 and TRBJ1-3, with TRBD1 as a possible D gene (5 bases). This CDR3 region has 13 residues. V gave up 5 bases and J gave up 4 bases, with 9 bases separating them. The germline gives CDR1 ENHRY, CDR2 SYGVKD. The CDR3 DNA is TGTGCCATCAGTCCTCAGGGCGGAAACACCATATATTTT. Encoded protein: CAISPQGGNTIYF.

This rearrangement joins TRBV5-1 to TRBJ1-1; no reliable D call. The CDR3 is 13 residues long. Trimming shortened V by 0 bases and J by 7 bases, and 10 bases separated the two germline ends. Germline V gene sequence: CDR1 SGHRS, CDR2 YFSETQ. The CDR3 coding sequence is TGCGCCAGCAGCTTGGCCTGGGAGGGTGAAGCTTTCTTT. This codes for CASSLAWEGEAFF.

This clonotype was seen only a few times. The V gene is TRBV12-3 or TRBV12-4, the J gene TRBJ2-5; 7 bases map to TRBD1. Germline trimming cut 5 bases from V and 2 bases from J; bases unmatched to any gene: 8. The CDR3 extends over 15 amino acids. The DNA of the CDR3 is TGTGCCAGCAGTCAACCCCGGACAGGACAAGAGACCCAGTACTTC. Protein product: CASSQPRTGQETQYF.

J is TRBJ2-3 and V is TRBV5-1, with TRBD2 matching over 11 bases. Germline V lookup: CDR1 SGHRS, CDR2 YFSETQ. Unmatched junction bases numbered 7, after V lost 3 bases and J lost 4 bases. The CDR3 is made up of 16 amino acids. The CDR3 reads CASSYKTSGVPDTQYF. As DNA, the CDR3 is TGCGCCAGCAGCTATAAGACTAGCGGGGTTCCAGATACGCAGTATTTT. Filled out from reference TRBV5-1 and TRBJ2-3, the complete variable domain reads KAGVTQTPRYLIKTRGQQVTLSCSPISGHRSVSWYQQTPGQGLQFLFEYFSETQRNKGNFPGRFSGRQFSNSRSEMNVSTLELGDSALYLCASSYKTSGVPDTQYFGPGTRLTVL.

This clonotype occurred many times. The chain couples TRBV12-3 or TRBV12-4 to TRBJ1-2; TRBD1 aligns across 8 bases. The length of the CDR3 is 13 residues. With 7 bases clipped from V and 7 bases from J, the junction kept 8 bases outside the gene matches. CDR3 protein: CASNPDREGGYTF. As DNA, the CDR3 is TGTGCCAGCAACCCGGACAGGGAAGGTGGCTACACCTTC.

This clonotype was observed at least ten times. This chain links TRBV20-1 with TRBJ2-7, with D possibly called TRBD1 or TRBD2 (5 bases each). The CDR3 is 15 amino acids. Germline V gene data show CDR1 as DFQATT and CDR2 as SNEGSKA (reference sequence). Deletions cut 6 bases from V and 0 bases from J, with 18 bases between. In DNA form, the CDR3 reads TGCAGTGCCGCAGGAGGAACAGGACGCTCCTACGAGCAGTACTTC. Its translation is CSAAGGTGRSYEQYF.

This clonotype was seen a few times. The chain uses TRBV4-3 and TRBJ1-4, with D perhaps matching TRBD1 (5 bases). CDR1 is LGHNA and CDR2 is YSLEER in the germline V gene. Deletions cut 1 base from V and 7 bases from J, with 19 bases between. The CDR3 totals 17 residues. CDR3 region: CASSQVLSGGRSEKLFF. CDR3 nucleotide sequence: TGCGCCAGCAGCCAAGTATTGTCGGGGGGGAGGAGTGAAAAACTGTTTTTT.

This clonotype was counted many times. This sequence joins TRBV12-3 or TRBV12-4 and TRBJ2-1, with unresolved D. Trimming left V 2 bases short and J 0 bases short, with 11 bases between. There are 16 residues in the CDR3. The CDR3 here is CASSLSSVSSYNEQFF. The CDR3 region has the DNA TGTGCCAGCAGTTTAAGTTCGGTATCCTCCTACAATGAGCAGTTCTTC.